This TCR beta chain was captured in a study of technical replicates of blood from a handful of donors. Assay: immunoSEQ multiplex PCR; the TCRdb copy retains only in-frame clones and omits some. This table has roughly 80,000 clones, around 92% appearing once. Germline CDR1 is MNHNS and CDR2 is SASEGT. There are 16 residues in the CDR3. The J segment lost 2 bases and the V segment lost 4 bases, leaving 7 bases of the junction unmatched. The specimen sequenced was T cells isolated from PBMCs. The V and J genes are TRBV6-1 and TRBJ2-1, with TRBD2 matching over 8 bases. This receptor was identified in a human donor in good health. CDR3 region: CASSGSLAGPYNEQFF. The CDR3 DNA reads as TGTGCCAGCAGTGGATCTCTAGCGGGCCCCTACAATGAGCAGTTCTTC.